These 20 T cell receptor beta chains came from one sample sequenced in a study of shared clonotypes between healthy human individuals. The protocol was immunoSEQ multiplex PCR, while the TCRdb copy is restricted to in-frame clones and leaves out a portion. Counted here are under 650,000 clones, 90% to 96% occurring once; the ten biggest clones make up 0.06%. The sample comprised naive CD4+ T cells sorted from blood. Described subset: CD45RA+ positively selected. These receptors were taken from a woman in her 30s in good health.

In DNA form, the CDR3 reads TGTGCCAGCAGTGGGGGGACCCGAATTATAGAAGCTTTCTTT. Its translation is CASSGGTRIIEAFF. The J gene is TRBJ1-1, the V gene TRBV27, with D possibly matching TRBD1 (5 bases). Germline lookup yields CDR1 MNHEY and CDR2 SMNVEV (reference sequence). The CDR3 has 14 amino acids. Trimming shortened V by 5 bases and J by 8 bases, and 18 bases separated the two germline ends.

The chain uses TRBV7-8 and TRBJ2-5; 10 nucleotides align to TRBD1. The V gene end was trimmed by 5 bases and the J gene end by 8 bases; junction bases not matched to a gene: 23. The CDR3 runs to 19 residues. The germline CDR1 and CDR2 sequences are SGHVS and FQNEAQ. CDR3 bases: TGTGCCAGCAGCCCGTCCCGGGACAGGGGAGGGTCGGATAGGAGAACCCAGTACTTC. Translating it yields CASSPSRDRGGSDRRTQYF.

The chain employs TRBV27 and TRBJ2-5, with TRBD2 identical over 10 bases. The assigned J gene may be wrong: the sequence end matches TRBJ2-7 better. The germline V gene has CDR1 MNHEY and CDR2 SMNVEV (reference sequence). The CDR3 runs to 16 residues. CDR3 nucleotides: TGTGCCCCGCCCAGGGCTAGCGGGAGTTCGGAGCACGAGCAGTACTTC. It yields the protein CAPPRASGSSEHEQYF.

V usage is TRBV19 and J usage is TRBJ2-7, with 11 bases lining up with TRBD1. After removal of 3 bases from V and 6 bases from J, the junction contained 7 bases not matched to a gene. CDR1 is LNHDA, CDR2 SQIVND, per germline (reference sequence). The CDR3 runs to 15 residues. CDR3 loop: CASSIGGQGGPEQYF. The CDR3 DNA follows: TGTGCCAGTAGTATCGGGGGACAGGGGGGCCCCGAGCAGTACTTC.

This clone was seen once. The CDR3 DNA is TGTGCCAGTAGTATAGGGACTAGCGGGAGTAATGAGCAGTTCTTC. Protein sequence: CASSIGTSGSNEQFF. The chain joins TRBV19 to TRBJ2-1; 13 bases align to TRBD2. The CDR3 runs to 15 residues. CDR1 and CDR2 (germline): LNHDA, SQIVND (reference sequence). Germline trimming cut 1 base from V and 7 bases from J; bases unmatched to any gene: 1.

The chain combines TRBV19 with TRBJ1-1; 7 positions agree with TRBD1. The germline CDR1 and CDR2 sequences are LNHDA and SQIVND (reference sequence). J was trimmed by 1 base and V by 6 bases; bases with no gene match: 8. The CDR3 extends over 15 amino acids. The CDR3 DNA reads TGTGCCAGTAGCAAGACAGGGCGGGCGAACACTGAAGCTTTCTTT. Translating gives CASSKTGRANTEAFF.

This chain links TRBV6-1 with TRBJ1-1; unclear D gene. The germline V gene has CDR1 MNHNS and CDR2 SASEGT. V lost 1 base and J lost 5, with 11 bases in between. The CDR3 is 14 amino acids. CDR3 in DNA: TGTGCCAGCAGTGAAGTATACGGCGGGACTGAAGCTTTCTTT. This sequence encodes CASSEVYGGTEAFF.

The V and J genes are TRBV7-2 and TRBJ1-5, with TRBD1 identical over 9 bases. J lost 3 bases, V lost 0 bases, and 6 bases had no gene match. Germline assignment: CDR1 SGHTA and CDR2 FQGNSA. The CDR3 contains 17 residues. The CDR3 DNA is TGTGCCAGCAGCTTAGCCCCCGGGACAGGGAACAATCAGCCCCAGCATTTT. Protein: CASSLAPGTGNNQPQHF.

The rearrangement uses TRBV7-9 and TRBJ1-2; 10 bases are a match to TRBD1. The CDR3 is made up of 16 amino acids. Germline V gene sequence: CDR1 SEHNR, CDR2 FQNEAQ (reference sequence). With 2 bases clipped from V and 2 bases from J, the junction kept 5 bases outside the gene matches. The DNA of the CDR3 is TGTGCCAGCAGCTTATGGGACAGGGGATCGAACTATGGCTACACCTTC. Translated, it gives CASSLWDRGSNYGYTF. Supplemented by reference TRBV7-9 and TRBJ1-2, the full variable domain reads DTGVSQNPRHKITKRGQNVTFRCDPISEHNRLYWYRQTLGQGPEFLTYFQNEAQLEKSRLLSDRFSAERPKGSFSTLEIQRTEQGDSAMYLCASSLWDRGSNYGYTFGSGTRLTVV.

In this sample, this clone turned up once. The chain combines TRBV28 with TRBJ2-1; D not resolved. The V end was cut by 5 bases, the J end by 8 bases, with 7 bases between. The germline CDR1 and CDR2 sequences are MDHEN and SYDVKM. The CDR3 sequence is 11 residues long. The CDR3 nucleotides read TGTGCCAGCAGTCTCCGGGATGAGCAGTTCTTC. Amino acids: CASSLRDEQFF. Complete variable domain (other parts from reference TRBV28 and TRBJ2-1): DVKVTQSSRYLVKRTGEKVFLECVQDMDHENMFWYRQDPGLGLRLIYFSYDVKMKEKGDIPEGYSVSREKKERFSLILESASTNQTSMYLCASSLRDEQFFGPGTRLTVL.

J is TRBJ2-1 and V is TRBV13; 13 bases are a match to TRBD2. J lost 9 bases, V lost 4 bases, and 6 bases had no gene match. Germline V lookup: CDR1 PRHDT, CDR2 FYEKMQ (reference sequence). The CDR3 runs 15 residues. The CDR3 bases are TGTGCCAGCAGCTGGACTAGCGGGAGCCAAGGTGAGCAGTTCTTC. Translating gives CASSWTSGSQGEQFF. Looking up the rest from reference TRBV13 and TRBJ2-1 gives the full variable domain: AAGVIQSPRHLIKEKRETATLKCYPIPRHDTVYWYQQGPGQDPQFLISFYEKMQSDKGSIPDRFSAQQFSDYHSELNMSSLELGDSALYFCASSWTSGSQGEQFFGPGTRLTVL.

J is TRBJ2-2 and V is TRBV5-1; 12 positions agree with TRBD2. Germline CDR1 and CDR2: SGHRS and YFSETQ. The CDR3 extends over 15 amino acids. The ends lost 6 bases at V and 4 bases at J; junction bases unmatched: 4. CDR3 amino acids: CASTQLAGGTGELFF. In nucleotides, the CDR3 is TGCGCCAGCACCCAACTAGCGGGAGGCACCGGGGAGCTGTTTTTT. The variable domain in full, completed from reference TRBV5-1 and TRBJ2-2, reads KAGVTQTPRYLIKTRGQQVTLSCSPISGHRSVSWYQQTPGQGLQFLFEYFSETQRNKGNFPGRFSGRQFSNSRSEMNVSTLELGDSALYLCASTQLAGGTGELFFGEGSRLTVL.

CDR3 sequence (DNA): TGTGCCCGGCTTAGACCTAGCGACTCCTACGAGCAGTACTTC. Its translation is CARLRPSDSYEQYF. The gene calls are TRBV10-3 and TRBJ2-7, with D possibly matching TRBD2 (6 bases). Germline V gene lookup returns CDR1 ENHRY and CDR2 SYGVKD. There are 14 residues in the CDR3. Trimming shortened V by 11 bases and J by 0 bases, and 17 bases separated the two germline ends.

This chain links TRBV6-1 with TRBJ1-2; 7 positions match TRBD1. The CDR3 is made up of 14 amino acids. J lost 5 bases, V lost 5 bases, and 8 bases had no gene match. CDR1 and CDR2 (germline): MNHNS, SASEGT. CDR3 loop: CASSFGQVGYGYTF. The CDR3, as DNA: TGTGCCAGCAGTTTCGGACAGGTGGGGTATGGCTACACCTTC.

The CDR3: CSVEYMETQYF. The CDR3 DNA reads as TGCAGCGTTGAATATATGGAGACCCAGTACTTC. The rearrangement links TRBV29-1 to TRBJ2-5; no firm D call. Trimming left V 2 bases short and J 5 bases short, with 6 bases between. The CDR3 extends over 11 amino acids. CDR1 SQVTM and CDR2 ANQGSEA come from the germline V gene.

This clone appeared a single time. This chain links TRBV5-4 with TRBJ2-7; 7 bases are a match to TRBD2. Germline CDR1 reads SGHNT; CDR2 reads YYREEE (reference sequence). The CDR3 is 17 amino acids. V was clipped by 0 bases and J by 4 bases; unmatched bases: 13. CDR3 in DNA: TGTGCCAGCAGCTTGGTTCTTCTCGCGGGAGAGATGTACGAGCAGTACTTC. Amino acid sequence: CASSLVLLAGEMYEQYF.

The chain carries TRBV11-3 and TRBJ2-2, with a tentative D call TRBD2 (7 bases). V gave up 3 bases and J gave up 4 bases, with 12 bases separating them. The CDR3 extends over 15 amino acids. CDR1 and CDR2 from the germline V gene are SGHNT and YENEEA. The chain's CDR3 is CASSFGGQVTGELFF. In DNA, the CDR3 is TGTGCCAGCAGCTTCGGGGGGCAAGTCACCGGGGAGCTGTTTTTT.

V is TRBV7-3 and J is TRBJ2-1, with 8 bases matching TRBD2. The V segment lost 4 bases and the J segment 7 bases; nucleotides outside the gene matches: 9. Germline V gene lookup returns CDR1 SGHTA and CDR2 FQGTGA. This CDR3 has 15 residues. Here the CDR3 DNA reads TGTGCCAGCAGCTCGAGGACTAGCTTCATGAATGAGCAGTTCTTC. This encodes CASSSRTSFMNEQFF. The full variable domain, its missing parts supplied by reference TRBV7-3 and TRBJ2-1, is GAGVSQTPSNKVTEKGKYVELRCDPISGHTALYWYRQSLGQGPEFLIYFQGTGAADDSGLPNDRFFAVRPEGSVSTLKIQRTERGDSAVYLCASSSRTSFMNEQFFGPGTRLTVL.

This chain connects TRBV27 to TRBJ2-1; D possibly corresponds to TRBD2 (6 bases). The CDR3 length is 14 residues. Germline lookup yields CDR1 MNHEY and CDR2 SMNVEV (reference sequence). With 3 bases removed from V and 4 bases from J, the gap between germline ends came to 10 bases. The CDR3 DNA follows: TGTGCCAGCAGTTTCACCGGGACTTACAATGAGCAGTTCTTC. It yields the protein CASSFTGTYNEQFF.

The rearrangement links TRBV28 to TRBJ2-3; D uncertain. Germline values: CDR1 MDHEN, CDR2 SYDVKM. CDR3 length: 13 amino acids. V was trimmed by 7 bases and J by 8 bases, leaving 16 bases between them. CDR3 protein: CASTGLIAGTQYF. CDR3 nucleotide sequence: TGTGCCAGCACCGGCCTAATAGCTGGTACGCAGTATTTT. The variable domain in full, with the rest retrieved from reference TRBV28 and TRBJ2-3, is DVKVTQSSRYLVKRTGEKVFLECVQDMDHENMFWYRQDPGLGLRLIYFSYDVKMKEKGDIPEGYSVSREKKERFSLILESASTNQTSMYLCASTGLIAGTQYFGPGTRLTVL.